This T cell receptor beta chain appears in the sequencing data of a study of blood T cell repertoires in COVID-19. Across the study: COVID-19 samples from acute and convalescent phases originated in the United States, Italy and Spain. PBMCs, B-cell-depleted T cells, or T cells provided the cDNA or gDNA that made up the material.

Study processing details: Amplified reference gene primers provided the basis for estimating nucleated cell counts. Here immunoSEQ multiplex PCR was the method, and the copy in TCRdb shows in-frame clones only, minus some. V and J calls and clone size are those listed in that table; D and trimming were worked out from the DNA. This sample has about 190,000 clones, with about nine tenths found just once. This CDR3 region has 14 residues. V lost 2 bases and J lost 6; bases outside the gene matches: 0. Germline assignment: CDR1 MNHNS and CDR2 SASEGT. The chain combines TRBV6-1 with TRBJ2-1; 11 nucleotides line up with TRBD2. Sequenced sample: peripheral blood. The receptor was derived from a man between 18 and 29 years old with active or convalescent COVID-19. The CDR3 reads CASSELAGGNEQFF. For the CDR3, the DNA is TGTGCCAGCAGTGAACTAGCGGGGGGCAATGAGCAGTTCTTC.